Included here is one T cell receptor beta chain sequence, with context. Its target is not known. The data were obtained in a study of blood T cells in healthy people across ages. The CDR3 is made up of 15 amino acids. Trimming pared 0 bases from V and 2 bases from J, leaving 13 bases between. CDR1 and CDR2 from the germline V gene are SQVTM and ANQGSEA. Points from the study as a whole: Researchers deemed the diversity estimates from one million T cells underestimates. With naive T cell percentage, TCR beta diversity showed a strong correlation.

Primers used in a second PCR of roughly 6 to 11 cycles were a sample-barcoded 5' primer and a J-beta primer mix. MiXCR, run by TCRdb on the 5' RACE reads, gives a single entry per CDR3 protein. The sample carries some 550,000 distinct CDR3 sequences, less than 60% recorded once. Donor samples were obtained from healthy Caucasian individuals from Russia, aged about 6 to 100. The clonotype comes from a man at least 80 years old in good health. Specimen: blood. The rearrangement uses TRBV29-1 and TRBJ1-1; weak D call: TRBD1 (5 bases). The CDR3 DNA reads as TGCAGCGTTGAAGATCTTGGGGGGGTAAACACTGAAGCTTTCTTT. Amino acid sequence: CSVEDLGGVNTEAFF.